This TCR beta chain emerged from a study of glioma-infiltrating T cells. The study, taken as a whole, reports: Tissue and blood shared very few CDR3 sequences.

Using RNA template, CDR3s of TCR alpha and beta were amplified with iRepertoire arm-PCR. A single record per CDR3 protein comes from TCRdb applying MiXCR to the multiplex PCR reads. The data hold roughly 100,000 distinct CDR3 sequences, with 29% observed a single time. Germline CDR1 LNHDA, CDR2 SQIVND (reference sequence). The CDR3 covers 14 residues. Trimming stripped 0 bases from V and 6 bases from J, with 9 bases between. As for this clonotype: Its antigen is still unknown.

The specimen sequenced was glioma tissue, nonneoplastic brain tissue, or PBMCs (not recorded which). The receptor's source is a human donor with low-grade glioma or glioblastoma, undergoing nonglioma brain surgery, or in good health (not recorded which). The chain recombines TRBV19 with TRBJ1-5; no definite D call. The CDR3 DNA reads TGTGCCAGTAGTATAGATCATGGGTTTCAGCCCCAGCATTTT. Protein: CASSIDHGFQPQHF.